This TCR beta chain was documented in a study of blood T cell repertoires in COVID-19. Clones were sequenced by immunoSEQ multiplex PCR, and TCRdb holds only the in-frame ones, with some missing. Among over 200,000 clones listed, approximately 85% were seen once. CDR1 is DFQATT, CDR2 SNEGSKA, per germline (reference sequence). V lost 3 bases to trimming and J lost 2 bases, with 12 bases between them. The CDR3 has 14 residues. The genes are TRBV20-1 and TRBJ2-3, with D possibly being TRBD2 (5 bases). The receptor's source is a woman between 45 and 65 years old who had recovered from COVID-19. Sequencing used PBMCs or T cells enriched from blood (not recorded which). For the CDR3, the DNA is TGCAGTGCTAGTCGCGGAGGTTCCACAGATACGCAGTATTTT. Its protein is CSASRGGSTDTQYF.